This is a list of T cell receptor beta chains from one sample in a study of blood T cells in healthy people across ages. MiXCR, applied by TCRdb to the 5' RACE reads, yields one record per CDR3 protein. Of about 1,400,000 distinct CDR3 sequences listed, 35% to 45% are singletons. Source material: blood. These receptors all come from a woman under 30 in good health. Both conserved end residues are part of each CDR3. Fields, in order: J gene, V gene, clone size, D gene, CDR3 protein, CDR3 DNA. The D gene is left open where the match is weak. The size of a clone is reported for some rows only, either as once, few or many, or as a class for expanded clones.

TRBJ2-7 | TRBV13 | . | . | CASSLQSESVEQYF | TGTGCCAGCAGCTTACAGTCCGAGAGCGTCGAGCAGTACTTC
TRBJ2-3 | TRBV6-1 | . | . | CASTRLGAAADTQYF | TGTGCCAGCACTCGCCTTGGGGCGGCGGCAGATACGCAGTATTTT
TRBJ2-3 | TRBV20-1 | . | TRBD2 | CSAEGLAGGPENTGTQYF | TGCAGTGCCGAGGGACTAGCGGGAGGGCCCGAAAACACAGGTACGCAGTATTTT
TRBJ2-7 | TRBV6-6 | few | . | CASSFSTATYEQYF | TGTGCCAGCAGTTTTTCTACGGCTACCTACGAGCAGTACTTC
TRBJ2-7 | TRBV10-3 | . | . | CAISESTSGRLYEQYF | TGTGCCATCAGTGAGTCGACCAGCGGGCGCCTCTACGAGCAGTACTTC
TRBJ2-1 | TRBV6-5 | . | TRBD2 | CASSYSKQTSGGRQFF | TGTGCCAGCAGTTACTCGAAGCAGACTAGCGGGGGAAGGCAGTTCTTC
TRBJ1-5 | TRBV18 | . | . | CASSPNYRSNQPQHF | TGTGCCAGCTCACCGAATTACAGGAGCAATCAGCCCCAGCATTTT
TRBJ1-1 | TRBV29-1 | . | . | CSVVAGRGTEAFF | TGCAGCGTTGTCGCAGGTCGGGGCACTGAAGCTTTCTTT
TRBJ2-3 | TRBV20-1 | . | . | CSARGALGPPDTQYF | TGCAGTGCAAGGGGGGCTTTGGGTCCCCCAGATACGCAGTATTTT
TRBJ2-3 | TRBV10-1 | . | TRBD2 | CASSKAGAKGDTQYF | TGCGCCAGCAGTAAAGCGGGGGCCAAAGGAGATACGCAGTATTTT
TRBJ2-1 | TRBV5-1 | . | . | CASSLEGGIDEQFF | TGCGCCAGCAGCTTGGAAGGGGGAATCGATGAGCAGTTCTTC
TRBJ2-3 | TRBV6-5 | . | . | CASSYGLAGTDTQYF | TGTGCCAGCAGTTACGGGCTAGCAGGCACAGATACGCAGTATTTT
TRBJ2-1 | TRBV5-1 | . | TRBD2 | CASKAGLDSYNEQFF | TGCGCCAGCAAAGCCGGACTAGACTCCTACAATGAGCAGTTCTTC
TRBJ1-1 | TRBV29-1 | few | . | CSVIWTVGEAFF | TGCAGCGTCATCTGGACGGTCGGTGAAGCTTTCTTT
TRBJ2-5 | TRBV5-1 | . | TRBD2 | CASSLGPSGETQYF | TGCGCCAGCAGCTTGGGCCCTAGCGGAGAGACCCAGTACTTC
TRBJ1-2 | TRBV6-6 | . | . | CASSYRGDNYGYTF | TGTGCCAGCAGTTACAGGGGGGACAACTATGGCTACACCTTC
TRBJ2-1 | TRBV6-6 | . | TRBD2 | CASIPGLGNEQFF | TGTGCCAGCATCCCGGGACTAGGGAATGAGCAGTTCTTC